What follows are 3 T cell receptor beta chains derived from one specimen sequenced in a study of blood T cell repertoires in COVID-19. The table came from immunoSEQ multiplex PCR; TCRdb's copy has only in-frame clones and leaves some out. This sample has around 260,000 clones; 88% occur once, and the top ten carry roughly 10%. The specimen sequenced was peripheral blood. The receptors come from a woman aged 70-85 years with COVID-19, enrolled during active disease.

The rearrangement uses TRBV18 and TRBJ1-5, with D possibly matching TRBD1 (6 bases). This CDR3 spans 17 amino acids. Trimming cost V 2 bases and J 1 base, with 15 bases left between them. From germline, CDR1 is KGHSH and CDR2 LQKENI. CDR3 in amino acids: CASSPGSGGSSNQPQHF. For the CDR3, the DNA is TGTGCCAGCTCACCAGGATCTGGGGGCTCAAGCAATCAGCCCCAGCATTTT.

The chain carries TRBV5-1 and TRBJ2-7; TRBD1 matches at 11 bases. V lost 2 bases, J lost 5 bases, and 3 bases stayed unmatched. Germline V gives CDR1 SGHRS, CDR2 YFSETQ. CDR3 size: 14 residues. In DNA form, the CDR3 reads TGCGCCAGCAGCTTCGGACAGGGGGCCAACGAGCAGTACTTC. This translates into CASSFGQGANEQYF.

V gene TRBV19 combines with J gene TRBJ1-1, with 11 nucleotides matching TRBD1. The germline gives CDR1 LNHDA, CDR2 SQIVND (reference sequence). V lost 6 bases to trimming and J lost 0 bases; unmatched junction nucleotides: 6. The CDR3 covers 16 residues. The CDR3: CASSTGTGGLNTEAFF. The CDR3 DNA is TGTGCCAGTAGCACCGGGACAGGGGGACTGAACACTGAAGCTTTCTTT.